Sequencing of this TCR beta chain was carried out in a study of T cell repertoires and leukemia-associated antigens (dated by TCRdb to between 2018 and 2020). Study-wide context: About 5.1 to 7 million read pairs and roughly 3.3 to 5.0 million effective reads were obtained per sample, with roughly 16 million effective reads obtained overall. In vitro peptide stimulation of healthy T cells was used with the aim of identifying the antigen recognized by a TCR Vbeta21 clone previously found in CML patients.

CD3+ T cells were first rested overnight at more than 2 million cells/mL in RPMI 1640 without fetal bovine serum. Following the manufacturer's instructions, MACS immunomagnetic beads were used to pull CD3+ T cells out of the PBMCs. The CDR3, from cysteine to phenylalanine, totals 16 residues. The only DNA kept is the CDR3, 48 bases in frame from the first base. According to the germline V gene, CDR1 reads KGHDR and CDR2 reads SFDVKD. To note about this clonotype: Its antigen has not been determined. The junction shows a germline mismatch at one end, possibly a read error.

Total RNA was extracted from the cultured T cells using TRIzol reagent. 5' rapid amplification of cDNA ends (5'RACE) was the method used to amplify TCRbeta libraries from the RNA. Before sequencing, library concentration and integrity were assessed using Qubit, an Agilent instrument, and quantitative PCR. Sequencing of qualified libraries was performed on Illumina HiSeq or MiSeq by a commercial service provider. Concerning the study's data processing: MiXCR version 1.8.2 was used to identify TCR sequences in each sample. To qualify, a clone needed a CDR3 longer than four amino acids, an in-frame nucleotide length, and no stop codon. An effective read was defined as a read containing the complete CDR3 structure. RT-PCR with 24 Vbeta primers, GeneScan spectratyping, and Sanger sequencing were used to validate expanded clones. TCRdb trimmed public reads at Q25 via fastp, called clones via MiXCR and kept in-frame beta chains. Here each entry gathers all rows of one CDR3 protein and keeps the most common genes and DNA. The V and J calls come from TCRdb's annotation, not from the publication. In all, the sample holds some 13,000 distinct CDR3 sequences, and more than 30% of those were seen once. 7.5% to 10% of the sample is held by the ten biggest clonotypes.

General study outcomes and caveats: Numbers of Vbeta genes (approximately 61), Jbeta genes (14), VDJ rearrangements and unique CDR3s did not differ significantly among the four groups. The antigen specificity and function of the expanded clones were not directly tested and needed further investigation.

Sequencing input: CD3+ T cells sorted from blood and cultured. The receptor comes from a female donor in good health. This sequence uses TRBV24-1 and TRBJ2-2, and TRBD2 may be the D gene, going by 6 matching bases. The DNA sequence is given as TGTACCACCAGTGATTTCCGGGAGCTAAACACCGGGGAGCTGTTTTTT. Its protein reads: CTTSDFRELNTGELFF.